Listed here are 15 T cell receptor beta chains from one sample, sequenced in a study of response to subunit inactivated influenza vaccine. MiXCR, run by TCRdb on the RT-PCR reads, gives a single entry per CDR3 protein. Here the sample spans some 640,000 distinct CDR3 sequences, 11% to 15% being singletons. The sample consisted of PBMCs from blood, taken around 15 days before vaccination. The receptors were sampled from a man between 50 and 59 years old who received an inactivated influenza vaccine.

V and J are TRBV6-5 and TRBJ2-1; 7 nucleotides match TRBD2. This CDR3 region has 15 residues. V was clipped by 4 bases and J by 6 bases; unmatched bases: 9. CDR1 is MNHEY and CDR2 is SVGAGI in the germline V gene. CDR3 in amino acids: CASSSGWGGGNEQFF. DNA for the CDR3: TGTGCCAGCAGTTCCGGTTGGGGGGGTGGCAATGAGCAGTTCTTC.

The chain's CDR3 is CAISEVSGEQFF. In nucleotides, the CDR3 is TGTGCCATCAGTGAGGTGAGCGGTGAGCAGTTCTTC. This chain joins TRBV10-3 and TRBJ2-1; D possibly corresponds to TRBD2 (5 bases). Germline loops: CDR1 ENHRY, CDR2 SYGVKD. The length of the CDR3 is 12 residues. V was trimmed by 2 bases and J by 9 bases, leaving 8 bases between them.

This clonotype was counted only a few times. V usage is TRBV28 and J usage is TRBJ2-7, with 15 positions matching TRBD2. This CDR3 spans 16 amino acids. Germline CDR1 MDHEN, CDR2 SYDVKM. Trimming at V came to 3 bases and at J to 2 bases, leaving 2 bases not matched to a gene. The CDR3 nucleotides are TGTGCCAGCAGTTTTGGACTAGCGGGGGGGACCTACGAGCAGTACTTC. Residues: CASSFGLAGGTYEQYF.

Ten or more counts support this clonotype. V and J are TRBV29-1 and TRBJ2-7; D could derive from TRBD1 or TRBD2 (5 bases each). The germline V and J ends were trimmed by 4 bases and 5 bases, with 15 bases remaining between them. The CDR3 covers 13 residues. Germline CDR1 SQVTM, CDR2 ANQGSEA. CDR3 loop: CSVVRDRRDEQYF. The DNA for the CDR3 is TGCAGCGTTGTAAGGGACCGAAGGGACGAGCAGTACTTC.

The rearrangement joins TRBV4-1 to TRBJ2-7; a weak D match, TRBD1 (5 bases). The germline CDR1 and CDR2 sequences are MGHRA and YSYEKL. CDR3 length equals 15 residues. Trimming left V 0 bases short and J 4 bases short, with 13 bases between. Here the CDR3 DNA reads TGCGCCAGCAGCCAAGAGGGGCAGTATCCGTACGAGCAGTACTTC. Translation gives CASSQEGQYPYEQYF.

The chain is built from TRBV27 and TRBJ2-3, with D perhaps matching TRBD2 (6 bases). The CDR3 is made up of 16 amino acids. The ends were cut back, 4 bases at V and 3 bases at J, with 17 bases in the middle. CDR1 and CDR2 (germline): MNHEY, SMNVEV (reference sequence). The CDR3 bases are TGTGCCAGCAGTTCACCCGGAGGGGTGGGTACAGATACGCAGTATTTT. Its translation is CASSSPGGVGTDTQYF.

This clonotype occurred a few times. The CDR3 DNA follows: TGCGCCAGTCGCGCCCCTCCCGGGACAGGGTCTTACGAGCAGTACTTC. Amino acid sequence: CASRAPPGTGSYEQYF. The J gene is TRBJ2-7, the V gene TRBV5-1; 9 bases align to TRBD1. Per the germline V gene, CDR1 is SGHRS and CDR2 is YFSETQ. Losses at the gene ends were 8 bases for V and 4 bases for J; bases not matched to a gene: 16. This CDR3 is 16 amino acids long.

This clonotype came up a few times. CDR3 coding DNA: TGTGCCAGCAGCTCCGGACTAGCGGGGGGGCCCTACGAGCAGTACTTC. This sequence encodes CASSSGLAGGPYEQYF. The chain joins TRBV7-9 to TRBJ2-7, with 15 bases fitting TRBD2. CDR3 length: 16 amino acids. Losses at the gene ends were 4 bases for V and 2 bases for J; bases not matched to a gene: 3. Germline CDR1 and CDR2: SEHNR and FQNEAQ (reference sequence).

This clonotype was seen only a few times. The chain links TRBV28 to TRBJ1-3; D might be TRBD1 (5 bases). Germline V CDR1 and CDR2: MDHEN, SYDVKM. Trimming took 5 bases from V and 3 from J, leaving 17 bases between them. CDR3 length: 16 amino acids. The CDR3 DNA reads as TGTGCCAGCAGTACGCCGGGACTTGCCTTTGGAAACACCATATATTTT. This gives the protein CASSTPGLAFGNTIYF.

This CDR3 reads CASSFGTSSYEQYF. In DNA form, the CDR3 reads TGTGCCAGCAGTTTTGGGACTAGCAGTTACGAGCAGTACTTC. The chain is built from TRBV28 and TRBJ2-7; 9 bases align to TRBD2. This CDR3 region has 14 residues. The J segment lost 4 bases and the V segment lost 3 bases, leaving 4 bases of the junction unmatched. Germline V gene data show CDR1 as MDHEN and CDR2 as SYDVKM.

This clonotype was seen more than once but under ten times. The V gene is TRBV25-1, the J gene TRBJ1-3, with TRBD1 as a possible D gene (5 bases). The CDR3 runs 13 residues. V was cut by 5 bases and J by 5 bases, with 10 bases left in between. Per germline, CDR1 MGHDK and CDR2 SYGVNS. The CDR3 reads CASSLRTRNTIYF. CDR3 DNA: TGTGCCAGCAGTCTGAGGACAAGAAACACCATATATTTT.

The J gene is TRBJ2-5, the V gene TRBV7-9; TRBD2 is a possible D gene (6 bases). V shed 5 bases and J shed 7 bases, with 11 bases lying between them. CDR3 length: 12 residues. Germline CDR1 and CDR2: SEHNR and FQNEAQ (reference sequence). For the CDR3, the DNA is TGTGCCAGCAGCGGGGGGTTGGCGACCCAGTACTTC. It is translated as CASSGGLATQYF. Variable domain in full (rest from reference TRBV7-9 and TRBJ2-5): DTGVSQNPRHKITKRGQNVTFRCDPISEHNRLYWYRQTLGQGPEFLTYFQNEAQLEKSRLLSDRFSAERPKGSFSTLEIQRTEQGDSAMYLCASSGGLATQYFGPGTRLLVL.

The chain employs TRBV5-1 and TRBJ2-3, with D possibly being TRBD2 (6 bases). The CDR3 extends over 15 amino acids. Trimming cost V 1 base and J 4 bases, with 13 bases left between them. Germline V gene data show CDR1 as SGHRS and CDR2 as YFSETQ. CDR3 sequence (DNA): TGCGCCAGCAGCTTGTTCCTAGCGTCCCCAGATACGCAGTATTTT. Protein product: CASSLFLASPDTQYF.

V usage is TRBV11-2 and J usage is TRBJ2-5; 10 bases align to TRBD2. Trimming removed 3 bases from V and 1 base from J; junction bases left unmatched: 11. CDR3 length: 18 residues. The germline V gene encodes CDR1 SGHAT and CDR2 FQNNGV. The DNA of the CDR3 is TGTGCCAGCAGCTTTAGGGCAGCGGGGGGGACAGTCCAAGAGACCCAGTACTTC. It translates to CASSFRAAGGTVQETQYF.

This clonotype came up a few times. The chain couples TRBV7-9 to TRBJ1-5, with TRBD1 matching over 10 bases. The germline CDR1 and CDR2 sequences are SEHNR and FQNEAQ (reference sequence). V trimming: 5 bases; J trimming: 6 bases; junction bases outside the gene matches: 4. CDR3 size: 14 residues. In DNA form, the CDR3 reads TGTGCCAGCAGCGGGACAGGGGCTATTCAGCCCCAGCATTTT. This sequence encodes CASSGTGAIQPQHF.